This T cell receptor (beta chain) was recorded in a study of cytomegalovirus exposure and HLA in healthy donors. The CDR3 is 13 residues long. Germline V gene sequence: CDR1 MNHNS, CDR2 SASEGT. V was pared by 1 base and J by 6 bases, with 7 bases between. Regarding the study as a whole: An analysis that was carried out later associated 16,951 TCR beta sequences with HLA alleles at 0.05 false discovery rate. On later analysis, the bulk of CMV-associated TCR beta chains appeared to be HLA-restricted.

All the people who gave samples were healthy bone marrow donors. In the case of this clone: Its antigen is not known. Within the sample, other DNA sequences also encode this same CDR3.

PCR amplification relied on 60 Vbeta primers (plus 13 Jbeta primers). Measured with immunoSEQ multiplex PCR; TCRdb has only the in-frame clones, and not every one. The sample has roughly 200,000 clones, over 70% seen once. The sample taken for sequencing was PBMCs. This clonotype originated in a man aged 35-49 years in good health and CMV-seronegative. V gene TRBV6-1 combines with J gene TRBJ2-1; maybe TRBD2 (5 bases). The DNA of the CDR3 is TGTGCCAGCAGTGAAGGCCTAGCCAATGAGCAGTTCTTC. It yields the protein CASSEGLANEQFF.